What follows are 21 T cell receptor beta chains derived from one specimen sequenced in a study of Graves' ophthalmopathy and Graves' hyperthyroidism. Investigators amplified TCR beta CDR3 regions from RNA transcripts. Second-round multiplex PCR came after a first-round RT-PCR that employed HTBI primers. From the multiplex PCR reads, TCRdb called clonotypes with MiXCR, one entry per CDR3 protein. The repertoire holds 200,000 to 300,000 distinct CDR3 sequences, with about 47% as singletons. The sequenced material came from peripheral blood. These receptor sequences come from an adult man with Graves' ophthalmopathy.

The J gene is TRBJ2-5, the V gene TRBV10-1, with D possibly being TRBD2 (5 bases). The ends were cut back, 0 bases at V and 4 bases at J, with 12 bases in the middle. The germline V gene has CDR1 WNHNN and CDR2 SYGVQD (reference sequence). This CDR3 spans 15 amino acids. The DNA for the CDR3 is TGCGCCAGCAGTGAGTCACATGCCGAGGGAGAGACCCAGTACTTC. Translating it yields CASSESHAEGETQYF.

V and J are TRBV12-3 or TRBV12-4 and TRBJ1-5, with D maybe TRBD1 (5 bases). CDR3 size: 10 residues. V was pared by 8 bases and J by 13 bases, with 12 bases between. CDR3 nucleotides: TGTGCCAGCTCAGCAGGGACGCAGCATTTT. It is translated as CASSAGTQHF.

This clonotype is a singleton in its sample. J is TRBJ1-5 and V is TRBV15, with D maybe TRBD1 (6 bases). Trimming removed 6 bases at V and 4 bases at J, with 16 bases between. This CDR3 region has 15 residues. Germline V gene lookup returns CDR1 LNHNV and CDR2 YYDKDF (reference sequence). The CDR3: CATRLGRGGNQPQHF. CDR3 in DNA: TGTGCCACCAGATTAGGTAGAGGGGGAAATCAGCCCCAGCATTTT.

About this clonotype itself: A read error may explain this, as a much larger clone is one base away. The chain employs TRBV29-1 and TRBJ1-2; D remains ambiguous. The germline V gene has CDR1 SQVTM and CDR2 ANQGSEA. V gave up 5 bases and J gave up 7 bases, with 8 bases separating them. The CDR3 contains 10 residues. The CDR3 loop is CSVQASGYTF. DNA of the CDR3: TGCAGCGTTCAAGCCAGTGGCTACACCTTC.

In this sample, this clonotype turned up once. The chain employs TRBV24-1 and TRBJ2-2, with 10 bases lining up with TRBD2. This CDR3 has 17 amino acids. With V trimmed by 3 bases and J by 7 bases, 10 bases remained unmatched. Germline V gene lookup returns CDR1 KGHDR and CDR2 SFDVKD. The CDR3 region is CATSDPAGLAKGGELFF. The CDR3, as DNA: TGTGCCACCAGTGATCCAGCGGGACTAGCGAAGGGCGGGGAGCTGTTTTTT.

V gene TRBV12-3 or TRBV12-4 combines with J gene TRBJ2-1; D may be TRBD1 (6 bases). The CDR3 extends over 13 amino acids. V shed 7 bases and J shed 7 bases, with 14 bases lying between them. The CDR3 region has the DNA TGTGCCAGCAACCTAAACAGGGAGAATGAGCAGTTCTTC. This codes for CASNLNRENEQFF.

This clonotype has ten or more counts. The chain employs TRBV29-1 and TRBJ1-1; D gene unclear. Germline V gene data show CDR1 as SQVTM and CDR2 as ANQGSEA. The V gene lost 1 base and the J gene lost 6 bases, with 6 bases spanning the gap. The CDR3 spans 11 residues. This chain's CDR3 is CSVEVLAEAFF. Here the CDR3 DNA reads TGCAGCGTTGAAGTTTTAGCTGAAGCTTTCTTT.

The V gene is TRBV12-3 or TRBV12-4, the J gene TRBJ2-7, with D possibly called TRBD1 or TRBD2 (5 bases each). CDR3 length: 13 residues. Trimming took 3 bases from V and 0 from J, leaving 6 bases between them. The CDR3 loop is CASSFGTSYEQYF. DNA of the CDR3: TGTGCCAGCAGTTTTGGGACCTCCTACGAGCAGTACTTC.

The chain carries TRBV13 and TRBJ2-5, with 9 bases fitting TRBD1. Germline CDR1 reads PRHDT; CDR2 reads FYEKMQ (reference sequence). This CDR3 has 14 residues. V gave up 5 bases and J gave up 5 bases; unmatched junction bases: 6. CDR3 in DNA: TGTGCCAGCAGCGGAACAGGGGGCTTGGAGACCCAGTACTTC. The encoded protein is CASSGTGGLETQYF.

V is TRBV20-1 and J is TRBJ2-3; either TRBD1 or TRBD2 may supply D (5 bases each). Trimming took 4 bases from V and 5 from J, leaving 16 bases between them. Germline CDR1 DFQATT, CDR2 SNEGSKA (reference sequence). The CDR3 covers 14 residues. In DNA, the CDR3 is TGCAGTGCTACGAGGGGCTGGGTTGGAGATACGCAGTATTTT. Its translation: CSATRGWVGDTQYF.

This rearrangement joins TRBV7-2 to TRBJ2-1; the match to TRBD1 covers 8 bases. Germline V gives CDR1 SGHTA, CDR2 FQGNSA. V lost 3 bases, J lost 7 bases, and 8 bases stayed unmatched. The CDR3 is made up of 15 amino acids. The DNA of the CDR3 is TGTGCCAGCAGCTTTGTGGCAGGGGGCCGGAATGAGCAGTTCTTC. Translation gives CASSFVAGGRNEQFF.

Only a few counts were recorded for this clonotype. The junction and the germline gene differ at one end; a read error may be behind it. The V and J genes are TRBV7-2 and TRBJ1-2, with a tentative D call TRBD1 (5 bases). CDR3 size: 12 residues. The V gene's germline CDR1 is SGHTA and CDR2 FQGNSA. The CDR3 DNA reads TGTGCCAGCAGTTATCCCGGGACCGTTACATACTTC. This sequence encodes CASSYPGTVTYF.

The chain employs TRBV20-1 and TRBJ1-3; unclear D gene. The ends were cut back, 5 bases at V and 3 bases at J, with 17 bases in the middle. Germline V lookup: CDR1 DFQATT, CDR2 SNEGSKA (reference sequence). CDR3 length equals 15 residues. CDR3 bases: TGCAGTGCTCCCATGCCTGAGACCGGTGGAAACACCATATATTTT. It yields the protein CSAPMPETGGNTIYF.

This clonotype turned up a few times. This chain uses TRBV20-1 with TRBJ2-5; TRBD2 is a possible D gene (7 bases). Per the germline V gene, CDR1 is DFQATT and CDR2 is SNEGSKA (reference sequence). The CDR3 runs 13 residues. Trimming cost V 5 bases and J 5 bases, with 15 bases left between them. DNA for the CDR3: TGCAGTGCTGTCGAGGGGGGGCGGGAGACCCAGTACTTC. It encodes CSAVEGGRETQYF.

The chain uses TRBV28 and TRBJ1-1; D not resolved. Germline V CDR1 and CDR2: MDHEN, SYDVKM. Trimming shortened V by 6 bases and J by 4 bases, and 12 bases separated the two germline ends. The CDR3 contains 13 residues. CDR3 residues: CASSPQWSTEAFF. The CDR3 DNA reads TGTGCCAGCAGCCCGCAGTGGAGCACTGAAGCTTTCTTT.

This chain joins TRBV19 and TRBJ1-1; possible D gene TRBD1, 5 bases. Trimming pared 3 bases from V and 6 bases from J, leaving 26 bases between. Germline CDR1 reads LNHDA; CDR2 reads SQIVND (reference sequence). CDR3 length: 18 residues. The CDR3 DNA is TGTGCCAGTAGTATTAAGGTAGGGGCGGGGTGGACACTGGCTGAAGCTTTCTTT. It is translated as CASSIKVGAGWTLAEAFF.

The gene calls are TRBV7-9 and TRBJ2-6, with D uncertain. The V end was cut by 0 bases, the J end by 2 bases, with 11 bases between. CDR3 length: 17 residues. Germline V gene data show CDR1 as SEHNR and CDR2 as FQNEAQ (reference sequence). CDR3 in DNA: TGTGCCAGCAGCTTAGCGCGTGGCCTTGCTGGGGCCAACGTCCTGACTTTC. Its translation is CASSLARGLAGANVLTF.

This clonotype was recorded a few times. The chain joins TRBV20-1 to TRBJ1-5; TRBD1 might be the D (6 bases). V was shortened by 5 bases and J by 0 bases, with 11 bases between the two germline ends. This CDR3 has 14 amino acids. Germline CDR1 and CDR2: DFQATT and SNEGSKA (reference sequence). The CDR3 sequence is CSAYDRNSNQPQHF. The CDR3 DNA reads as TGCAGTGCTTACGACAGGAATAGCAATCAGCCCCAGCATTTT.

This clonotype has only a few counts. The chain is built from TRBV25-1 and TRBJ1-2; D possibly corresponds to TRBD1 (5 bases). The V and J ends lost 1 base and 1 base respectively, with 10 bases between them. There are 15 residues in the CDR3. Germline V gene data show CDR1 as MGHDK and CDR2 as SYGVNS. The CDR3 nucleotides read TGTGCCAGCAGTGAATTGGGGGGTCATAACTATGGCTACACCTTC. Translating gives CASSELGGHNYGYTF.

The table lists this clonotype with a count of one. The chain recombines TRBV10-2 with TRBJ2-5; 10 bases match TRBD1. Germline CDR1 and CDR2: WSHSY and SAAADI. V shed 11 bases, J shed 5 bases, and the junction held 5 bases outside the gene matches. The CDR3 extends over 12 amino acids. The CDR3 protein is CAGTGVWETQYF. CDR3 nucleotide sequence: TGCGCCGGGACAGGGGTTTGGGAGACCCAGTACTTC.

This chain connects TRBV4-1 to TRBJ1-2; 7 bases agree with TRBD1. CDR3 length: 15 residues. V lost 1 base, J lost 3 bases, and 5 bases stayed unmatched. Germline loops: CDR1 MGHRA, CDR2 YSYEKL. The CDR3 sequence is CASSQVGQGDYGYTF. CDR3 nucleotide sequence: TGCGCCAGCAGCCAAGTTGGGCAGGGGGACTATGGCTACACCTTC.